The source of this TCR beta chain is a study of CD8 T cells in ankylosing spondylitis. CDR1 and CDR2 from the germline V gene are SGHDT and YYEEEE. V lost 1 base to trimming and J lost 1 base, with 14 bases between them. This CDR3 region has 16 residues. Note on this clonotype: Its matching antigen is unknown.

In making TCR beta libraries, quantitative 5'-RACE with molecular barcodes was used. TCRdb passed the 5' RACE reads through MiXCR, listing each CDR3 protein once. The sample holds about 750,000 distinct CDR3 sequences; around 17% are singletons and the top ten take around a fifth. Study outcomes and limitations: Researchers reportedly found disease-linked clones significantly enriched in matched ankylosing spondylitis synovial fluid. Disease-linked clones bore a CD8+ phenotype and were relatively rare in peripheral blood. Seemingly distinctive of ankylosing spondylitis blood was a TCR beta motif formed by eight highly homologous variants.

The source of this sequence is a male donor with ankylosing spondylitis. J is TRBJ1-2 and V is TRBV5-6, with D unclear. Source material: blood, either unsorted or a sorted T cell fraction (not recorded which). The DNA for the CDR3 is TGTGCCAGCAGCTTGCGAGTTATCGGGGATAACTATGGCTACACCTTC. Amino acids: CASSLRVIGDNYGYTF.